The next 9 T cell receptor beta chains were all read from a single sample in a study of lymphopenia after photon versus proton radiotherapy. Sequenced by immunoSEQ multiplex PCR; TCRdb stores in-frame clones only, minus some. The sample records about 6,900 clones, roughly 80% being singletons. The specimen comprised peripheral blood, sampled from a patient treated with photon-based radiotherapy. These receptors originate from a man in his thirties or forties with gastric cancer.

This chain connects TRBV11-2 to TRBJ1-5; D uncertain. This CDR3 region has 14 residues. V shed 5 bases and J shed 6 bases, with 14 bases lying between them. Germline V gene lookup returns CDR1 SGHAT and CDR2 FQNNGV. CDR3 in DNA: TGTGCCAGCAGCCCGGGTACGTCCAGTCAGCCCCAGCATTTT. Translating it yields CASSPGTSSQPQHF.

The chain joins TRBV27 to TRBJ1-1; D not resolved. Germline lookup yields CDR1 MNHEY and CDR2 SMNVEV (reference sequence). With 8 bases removed from V and 1 base from J, the gap between germline ends came to 5 bases. CDR3 length equals 11 residues. The CDR3 region has the DNA TGTGCCAGCGGGAAGAACACTGAAGCTTTCTTT. Its translation is CASGKNTEAFF.

The chain has TRBV7-2 and TRBJ1-4; possible D gene TRBD1, 5 bases. The CDR3 is 15 amino acids. Germline lookup yields CDR1 SGHTA and CDR2 FQGNSA. V was clipped by 4 bases and J by 5 bases, with 14 bases between them. The CDR3 DNA reads TGTGCCAGCAGCTGGAGATGGGGGGGAAATGAAAAACTGTTTTTT. The encoded protein is CASSWRWGGNEKLFF.

This chain joins TRBV6-5 and TRBJ1-6, with 7 bases fitting TRBD1. The length of the CDR3 is 15 residues. J lost 7 bases, V lost 2 bases, and 5 bases had no gene match. Germline CDR1 reads MNHEY; CDR2 reads SVGAGI. CDR3 DNA sequence: TGTGCCAGCAGTTACAGACAGGGAGCAAATTCACCCCTCCACTTT. Its translation is CASSYRQGANSPLHF.

This sequence joins TRBV6-4 and TRBJ2-7, with D perhaps TRBD1 or TRBD2 (6 bases each). CDR1 is MRHNA, CDR2 SNTAGT, per germline. V was pared by 6 bases and J by 1 base, with 16 bases between. The CDR3 totals 15 residues. CDR3 amino acids: CASSEEGDGSYEQYF. CDR3 sequence (DNA): TGTGCCAGCAGCGAGGAGGGGGACGGATCCTACGAGCAGTACTTC.

This clone showed up just once. V usage is TRBV4-3 and J usage is TRBJ1-5; TRBD1 might be the D (5 bases). The CDR3 is 16 residues long. CDR1 is LGHNA, CDR2 YSLEER, per germline. Trimming shortened V by 3 bases and J by 5 bases, and 17 bases separated the two germline ends. CDR3 nucleotides: TGCGCCAGCAGCCAGGCAGGGATAGGTCCGGATCAGCCCCAGCATTTT. It translates to CASSQAGIGPDQPQHF.

The J gene is TRBJ2-1, the V gene TRBV6-1; D is uncertain. The CDR3 is made up of 12 amino acids. Trimming pared 3 bases from V and 7 bases from J, leaving 7 bases between. The germline CDR1 and CDR2 sequences are MNHNS and SASEGT. DNA for the CDR3: TGTGCCAGCAGTGAGGTGGGAAATGAGCAGTTCTTC. It is translated as CASSEVGNEQFF.

This clone was found a few times. The genes are TRBV2 and TRBJ1-1, with no clear D. The V gene's germline CDR1 is SNHLY and CDR2 FYNNEI. This CDR3 is built from 15 residues. V lost 6 bases to trimming and J lost 5 bases, with 19 bases between them. DNA for the CDR3: TGTGCCAGCAGCATCGCTGGGTTCGTTGCGACTGAAGCTTTCTTT. Protein sequence: CASSIAGFVATEAFF.

CDR3 amino acids: CASSDLRGRLSYNSPLHF. The CDR3 region has the DNA TGTGCCAGCAGTGATCTCAGGGGGAGACTGTCCTATAATTCACCCCTCCACTTT. V and J are TRBV2 and TRBJ1-6; 7 nucleotides align to TRBD1. In germline, CDR1 is SNHLY, CDR2 FYNNEI. The CDR3 has 18 amino acids. V shed 3 bases, J shed 1 base, and the junction held 9 bases outside the gene matches.